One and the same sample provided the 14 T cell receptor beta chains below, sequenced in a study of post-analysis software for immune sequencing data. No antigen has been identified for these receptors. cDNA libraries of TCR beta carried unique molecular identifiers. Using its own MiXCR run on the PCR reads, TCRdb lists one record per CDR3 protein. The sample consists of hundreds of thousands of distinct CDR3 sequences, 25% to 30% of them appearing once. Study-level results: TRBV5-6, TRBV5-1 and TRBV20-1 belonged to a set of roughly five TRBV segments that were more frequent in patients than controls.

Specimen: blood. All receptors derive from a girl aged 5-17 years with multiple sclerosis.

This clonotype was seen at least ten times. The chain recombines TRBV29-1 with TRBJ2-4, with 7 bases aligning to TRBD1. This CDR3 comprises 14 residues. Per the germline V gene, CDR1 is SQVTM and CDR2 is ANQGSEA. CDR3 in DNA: TGCATTGGATTGACAGGGAAGGCCAAAAACATTCAGTACTTC. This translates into CIGLTGKAKNIQYF.

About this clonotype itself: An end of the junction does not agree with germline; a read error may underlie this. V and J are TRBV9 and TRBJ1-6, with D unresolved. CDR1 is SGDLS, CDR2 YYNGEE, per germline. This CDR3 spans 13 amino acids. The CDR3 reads CASSVGPFSPFHF. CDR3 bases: TGTGCCAGCAGCGTAGGGCCTTTTTCACCCTTCCACTTT.

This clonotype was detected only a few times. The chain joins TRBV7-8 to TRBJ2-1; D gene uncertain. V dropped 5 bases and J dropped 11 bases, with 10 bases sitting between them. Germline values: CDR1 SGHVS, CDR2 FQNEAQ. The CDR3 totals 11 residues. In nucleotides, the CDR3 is TGTGCCAGCAGCCCTCAGGATAAGCAGTTCTTC. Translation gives CASSPQDKQFF.

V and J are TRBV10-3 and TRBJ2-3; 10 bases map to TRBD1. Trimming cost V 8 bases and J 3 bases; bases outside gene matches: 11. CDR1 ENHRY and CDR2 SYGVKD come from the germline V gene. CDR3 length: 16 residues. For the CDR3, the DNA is TGTGCCATCGCAACCGGGACAGGGGAGGGGACAGATACGCAGTATTTT. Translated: CAIATGTGEGTDTQYF.

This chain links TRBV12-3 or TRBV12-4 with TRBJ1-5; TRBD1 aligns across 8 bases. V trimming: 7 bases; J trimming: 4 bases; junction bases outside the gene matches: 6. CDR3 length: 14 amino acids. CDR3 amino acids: CASTRQGRNQPQHF. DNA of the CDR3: TGTGCCAGCACCCGACAGGGGAGAAATCAGCCCCAGCATTTT.

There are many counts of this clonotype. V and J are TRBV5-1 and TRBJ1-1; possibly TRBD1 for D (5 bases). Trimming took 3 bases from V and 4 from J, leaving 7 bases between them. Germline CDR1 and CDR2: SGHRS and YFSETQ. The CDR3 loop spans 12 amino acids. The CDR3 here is CASSWGSTEAFF. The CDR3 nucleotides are TGCGCCAGCAGCTGGGGGTCCACTGAAGCTTTCTTT.

The CDR3 loop reads CASSPTGSFYEQYF. The DNA for the CDR3 is TGTGCCAGCTCACCGACCGGGTCCTTCTACGAGCAGTACTTC. The chain has TRBV18 and TRBJ2-7; D uncertain. V was pared by 3 bases and J by 3 bases, with 12 bases between. CDR3 length: 14 residues. The V gene's germline CDR1 is KGHSH and CDR2 LQKENI.

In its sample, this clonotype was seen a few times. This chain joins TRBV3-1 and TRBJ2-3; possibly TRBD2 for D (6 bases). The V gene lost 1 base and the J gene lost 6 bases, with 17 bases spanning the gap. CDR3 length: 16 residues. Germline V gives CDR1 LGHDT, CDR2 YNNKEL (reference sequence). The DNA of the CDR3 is TGTGCCAGCAGCCAAGGCGCGACTAGGAAGTTGGATACGCAGTATTTT. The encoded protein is CASSQGATRKLDTQYF.

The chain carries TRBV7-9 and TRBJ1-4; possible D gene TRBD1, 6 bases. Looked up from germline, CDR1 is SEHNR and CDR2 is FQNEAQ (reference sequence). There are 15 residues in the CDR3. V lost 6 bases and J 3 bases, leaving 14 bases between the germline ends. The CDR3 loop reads CASRRRGTPNEKLFF. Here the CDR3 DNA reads TGTGCCAGCAGGAGACGAGGGACACCTAATGAAAAACTGTTTTTT.

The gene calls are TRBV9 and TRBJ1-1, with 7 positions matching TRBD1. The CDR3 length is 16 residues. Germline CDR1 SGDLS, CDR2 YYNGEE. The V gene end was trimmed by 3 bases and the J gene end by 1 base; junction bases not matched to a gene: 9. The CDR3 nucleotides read TGTGCCAGCAGCGGGAGACAGGGCCTGACGAACACTGAAGCTTTCTTT. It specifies CASSGRQGLTNTEAFF.

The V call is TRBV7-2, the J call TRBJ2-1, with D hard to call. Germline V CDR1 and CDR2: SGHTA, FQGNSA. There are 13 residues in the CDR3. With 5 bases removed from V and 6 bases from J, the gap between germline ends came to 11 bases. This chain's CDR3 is CASSTLGSNEQFF. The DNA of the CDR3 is TGTGCCAGCAGCACCTTAGGATCCAATGAGCAGTTCTTC.

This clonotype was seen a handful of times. CDR3 amino acids: CAITRQGGSTEAFF. In nucleotides, the CDR3 is TGTGCCATCACCAGACAGGGGGGCTCCACTGAAGCTTTCTTT. The chain couples TRBV10-3 to TRBJ1-1, with 9 positions matching TRBD1. Germline CDR1 and CDR2: ENHRY and SYGVKD. The junction had 7 bases not matched to a gene; V was cut back by 7 bases and J by 4 bases. The CDR3 totals 14 residues.

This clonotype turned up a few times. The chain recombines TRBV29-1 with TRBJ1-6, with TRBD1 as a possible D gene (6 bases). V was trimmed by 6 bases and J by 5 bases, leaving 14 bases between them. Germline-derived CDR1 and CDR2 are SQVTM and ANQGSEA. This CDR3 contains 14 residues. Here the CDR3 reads CSVAGAGNNSPLHF. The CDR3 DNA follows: TGCAGCGTCGCGGGGGCAGGGAATAATTCACCCCTCCACTTT.

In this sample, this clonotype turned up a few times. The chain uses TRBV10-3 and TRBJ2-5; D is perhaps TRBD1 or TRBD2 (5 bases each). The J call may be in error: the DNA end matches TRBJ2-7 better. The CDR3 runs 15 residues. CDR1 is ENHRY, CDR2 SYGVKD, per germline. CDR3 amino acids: CAISGGPGSFYEQYF. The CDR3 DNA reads TGTGCCATCAGTGGGGGACCGGGAAGTTTCTACGAGCAGTACTTC.